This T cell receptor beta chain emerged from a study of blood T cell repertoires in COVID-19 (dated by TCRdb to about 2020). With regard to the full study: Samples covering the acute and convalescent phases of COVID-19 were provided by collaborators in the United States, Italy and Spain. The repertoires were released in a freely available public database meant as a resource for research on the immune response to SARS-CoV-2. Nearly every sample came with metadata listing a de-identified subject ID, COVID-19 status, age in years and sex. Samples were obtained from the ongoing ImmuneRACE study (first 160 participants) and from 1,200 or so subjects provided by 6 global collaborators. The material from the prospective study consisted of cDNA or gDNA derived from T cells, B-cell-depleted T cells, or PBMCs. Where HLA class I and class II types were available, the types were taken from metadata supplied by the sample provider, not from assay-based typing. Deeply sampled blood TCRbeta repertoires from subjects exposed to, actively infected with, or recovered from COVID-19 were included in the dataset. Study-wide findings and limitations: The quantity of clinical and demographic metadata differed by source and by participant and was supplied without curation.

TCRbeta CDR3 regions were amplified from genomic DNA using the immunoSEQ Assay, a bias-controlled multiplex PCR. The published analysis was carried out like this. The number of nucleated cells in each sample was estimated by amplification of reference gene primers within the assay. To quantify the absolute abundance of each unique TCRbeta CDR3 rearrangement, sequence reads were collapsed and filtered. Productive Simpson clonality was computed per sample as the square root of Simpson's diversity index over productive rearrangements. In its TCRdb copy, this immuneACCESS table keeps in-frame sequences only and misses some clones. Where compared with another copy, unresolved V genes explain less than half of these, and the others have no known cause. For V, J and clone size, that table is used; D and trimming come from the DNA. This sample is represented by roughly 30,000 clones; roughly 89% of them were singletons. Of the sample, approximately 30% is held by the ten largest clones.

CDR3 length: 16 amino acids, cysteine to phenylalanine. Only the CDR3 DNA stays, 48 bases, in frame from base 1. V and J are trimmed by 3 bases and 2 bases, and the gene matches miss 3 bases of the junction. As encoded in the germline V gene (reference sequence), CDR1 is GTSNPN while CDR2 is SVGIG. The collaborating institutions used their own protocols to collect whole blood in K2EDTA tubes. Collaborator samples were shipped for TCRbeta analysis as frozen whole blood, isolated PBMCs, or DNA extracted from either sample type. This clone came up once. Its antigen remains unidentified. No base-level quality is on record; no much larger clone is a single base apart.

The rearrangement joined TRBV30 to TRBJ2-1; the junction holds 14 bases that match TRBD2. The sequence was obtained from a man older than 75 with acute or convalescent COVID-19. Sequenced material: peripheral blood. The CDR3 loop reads CAWRGTSGRPYNEQFF. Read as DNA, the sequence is TGTGCCTGGAGAGGGACTAGCGGGAGACCCTACAATGAGCAGTTCTTC. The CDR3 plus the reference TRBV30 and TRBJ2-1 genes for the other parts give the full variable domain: SQTIHQWPATLVQPVGSPLSLECTVEGTSNPNLYWYRQAAGRGLQLLFYSVGIGQISSEVPQNLSASRPQDRQFILSSKKLLLSDSGFYLCAWRGTSGRPYNEQFFGPGTRLTVL.